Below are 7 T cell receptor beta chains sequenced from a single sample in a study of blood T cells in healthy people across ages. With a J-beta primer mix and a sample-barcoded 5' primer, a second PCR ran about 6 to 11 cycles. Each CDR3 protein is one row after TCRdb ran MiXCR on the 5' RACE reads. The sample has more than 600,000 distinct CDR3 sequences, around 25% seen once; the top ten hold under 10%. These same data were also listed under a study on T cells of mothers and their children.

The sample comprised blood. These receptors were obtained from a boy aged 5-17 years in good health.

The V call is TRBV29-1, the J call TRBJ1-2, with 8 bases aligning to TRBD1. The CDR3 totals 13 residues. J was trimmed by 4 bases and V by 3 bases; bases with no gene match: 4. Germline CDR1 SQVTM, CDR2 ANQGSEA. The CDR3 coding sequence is TGCAGCGTTGATACGGGACAGGCCTATGGCTACACCTTC. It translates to CSVDTGQAYGYTF.

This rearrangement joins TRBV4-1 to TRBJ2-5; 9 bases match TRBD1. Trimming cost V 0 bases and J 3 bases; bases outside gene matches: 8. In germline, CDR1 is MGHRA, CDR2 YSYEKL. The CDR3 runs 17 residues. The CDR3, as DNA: TGCGCCAGCAGCCAAGATACACAGGGGGCTTGGGAAGAGACCCAGTACTTC. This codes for CASSQDTQGAWEETQYF.

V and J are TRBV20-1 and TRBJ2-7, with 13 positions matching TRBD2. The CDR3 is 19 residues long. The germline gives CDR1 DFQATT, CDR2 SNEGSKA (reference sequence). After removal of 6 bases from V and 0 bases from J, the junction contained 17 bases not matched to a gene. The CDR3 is CSARTSGRVNEIFSYEQYF. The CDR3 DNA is TGCAGTGCCCGGACTAGCGGGAGAGTGAACGAGATCTTCTCCTACGAGCAGTACTTC.

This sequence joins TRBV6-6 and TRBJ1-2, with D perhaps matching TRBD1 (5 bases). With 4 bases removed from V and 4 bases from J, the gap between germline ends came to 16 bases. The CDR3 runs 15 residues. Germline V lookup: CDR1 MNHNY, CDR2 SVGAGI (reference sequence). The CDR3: CASSFPDDSTYGYTF. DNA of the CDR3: TGTGCCAGCAGTTTCCCGGACGACAGCACCTATGGCTACACCTTC.

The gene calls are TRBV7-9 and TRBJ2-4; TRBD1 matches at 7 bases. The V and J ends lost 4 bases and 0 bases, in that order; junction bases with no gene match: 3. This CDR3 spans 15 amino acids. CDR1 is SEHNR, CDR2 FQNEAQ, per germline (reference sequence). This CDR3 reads CASSSGQLAKNIQYF. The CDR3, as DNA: TGTGCCAGCAGCTCGGGACAGCTAGCCAAAAACATTCAGTACTTC.

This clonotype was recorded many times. The CDR3 nucleotides are TGTGCCAGCAGTTTAAGGACAGGGTACAATGAGCAGTTCTTC. Its translation is CASSLRTGYNEQFF. The rearrangement joins TRBV12-3 or TRBV12-4 to TRBJ2-1; TRBD1 aligns across 8 bases. V shed 2 bases and J 4 bases; nucleotides not matched to a gene: 1. The CDR3 is 14 amino acids.

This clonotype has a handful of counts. CDR3 residues: CASSLRKVGVNTEAFF. The CDR3 DNA follows: TGTGCCAGCAGTTTACGAAAGGTGGGGGTGAACACTGAAGCTTTCTTT. The chain carries TRBV6-2 or TRBV6-3 and TRBJ1-1; TRBD1 is a possible D gene (5 bases). The CDR3 is 16 amino acids. V dropped 4 bases and J dropped 0 bases, with 15 bases sitting between them. CDR1 and CDR2 (germline): MNHEY, SVGEGT.